The rows below give T cell receptor beta chains drawn from one sample of a study of a mutant IDH1 vaccine in newly diagnosed glioma. These TCRs are of unknown antigen specificity. TCRdb keeps only in-frame clones here, not all; method: immunoSEQ multiplex PCR. This table holds about 32,000 clones, approximately 89% found once. The material was PBMCs, obtained from a glioma patient whose treatment included an IDH1 peptide vaccine. The receptors shown here come from a man aged 40-50 years with glioma. Each CDR3 is given with its conserved first and last residue. D genes are given only for firm matches. Clone size is given for some rows only: seen once, a few or many times, or a class if the clone is expanded.

>TRBV5-1|14|NA|TRBJ1-2|TRBD1
CASSSSGTGYGYTF
TGCGCCAGCAGCTCTTCCGGGACAGGGTATGGCTACACCTTC
>TRBV5-5|14|NA|TRBJ1-1|NA
CASSTHGGDTEAFF
TGTGCCAGCAGCACCCACGGGGGCGACACTGAAGCTTTCTTT
>TRBV4-1|17|NA|TRBJ1-2|TRBD1
CASRNLGTGAPNYGYTF
TGCGCCAGCAGGAACTTAGGGACAGGGGCCCCGAACTATGGCTACACCTTC
>TRBV7-2|16|NA|TRBJ2-1|NA
CASSPPNTPSYNEQFF
TGTGCCAGCAGCCCCCCCAACACCCCCTCCTACAATGAGCAGTTCTTC
>TRBV6-4|15|once|TRBJ2-1|TRBD1
CASSLAAGGYNEQFF
TGTGCCAGCAGTTTGGCAGCAGGGGGTTACAATGAGCAGTTCTTC
>TRBV2|17|NA|TRBJ2-6|NA
CASSDSRQLSGANVLTF
TGTGCCAGCAGTGACTCTAGGCAGCTCTCTGGGGCCAACGTCCTGACTTTC
>TRBV5-6|15|NA|TRBJ1-1|NA
CASSLVGGAGTEAFF
TGTGCCAGCAGCTTGGTAGGGGGTGCGGGCACTGAAGCTTTCTTT
>TRBV19|15|NA|TRBJ2-2|NA
CASSRSNANTGELFF
TGTGCCAGTAGTCGGAGTAACGCGAACACCGGGGAGCTGTTTTTT
>TRBV11-2|19|NA|TRBJ2-5|TRBD2
CASSLALLGGRRSGETQYF
TGTGCCAGCAGCTTAGCCCTCCTGGGCGGGAGAAGGTCAGGAGAGACCCAGTACTTC
>TRBV7-9|17|once|TRBJ1-4|NA
CASSLMRGGSTNEKLFF
TGTGCCAGCAGCTTAATGCGGGGAGGGAGTACTAATGAAAAACTGTTTTTT
>TRBV10-3|15|NA|TRBJ1-4|TRBD1
CAISESDRGLRELFF
TGTGCCATCAGTGAGTCCGACAGGGGGCTTCGGGAACTGTTTTTT
>TRBV5-1|15|NA|TRBJ2-2|NA
CASSLAQGGAGELFF
TGCGCCAGCAGCTTGGCGCAGGGAGGAGCCGGGGAGCTGTTTTTT
>TRBV5-8|13|NA|TRBJ2-5|NA
CASSLLALETQYF
TGTGCCAGCAGCTTATTAGCTTTGGAGACCCAGTACTTC
>TRBV4-1|17|NA|TRBJ2-3|TRBD2
CASSQTPGLAGSGTQYF
TGCGCCAGCAGCCAGACCCCGGGACTAGCGGGGTCGGGGACGCAGTATTTT
>TRBV6-5|13|NA|TRBJ2-3|NA
CASKHRGSDTQYF
TGTGCCAGCAAACATCGGGGTTCAGATACGCAGTATTTT
>TRBV19|13|NA|TRBJ1-5|NA
CASSIGEYQPQHF
TGTGCCAGTAGTATAGGAGAGTATCAGCCCCAGCATTTT
>TRBV7-9|14|few|TRBJ1-1|NA
CASSLGVWNTEAFF
TGTGCCAGCAGCTTAGGAGTGTGGAACACTGAAGCTTTCTTT
>TRBV14|15|NA|TRBJ1-2|NA
CASSQVRRGSYGYTF
TGTGCCAGCAGCCAAGTCCGCCGGGGCTCCTATGGCTACACCTTC
>TRBV18|15|few|TRBJ1-2|NA
CASSPSLGGRDGYTF
TGTGCCAGCTCCCCCTCGTTGGGGGGAAGAGATGGCTACACCTTC
>TRBV18|14|NA|TRBJ2-7|NA
CASSPQTSSYEQYF
TGTGCCAGCTCACCACAAACCAGCTCCTACGAGCAGTACTTC
>TRBV28|18|once|TRBJ2-3|NA
CASSLLGNLGDRTDTQYF
TGTGCCAGCAGTTTACTCGGGAACCTCGGGGATCGAACAGATACGCAGTATTTT
>TRBV4-3|16|NA|TRBJ1-1|NA
CASSQDMGMGNTEAFF
TGCGCCAGCAGCCAAGATATGGGGATGGGGAACACTGAAGCTTTCTTT
>TRBV6-5|14|few|TRBJ1-1|NA
CASRRDPRNTEAFF
TGTGCCAGCAGGAGGGACCCACGGAACACTGAAGCTTTCTTT
>TRBV5-1|14|NA|TRBJ1-3|NA
CASSLENSGNTIYF
TGCGCCAGCAGCTTGGAAAATTCTGGAAACACCATATATTTT
>TRBV28|16|NA|TRBJ1-2|TRBD1
CASSVPGTGGGYGYTF
TGTGCCAGCAGTGTTCCCGGGACAGGGGGTGGATATGGCTACACCTTC
>TRBV4-3|22|few|TRBJ1-1|NA
CASSHRIIIPGRSTILNTEAFF
TGCGCCAGCAGCCACAGAATTATTATTCCGGGACGGAGCACAATTTTGAACACTGAAGCTTTCTTT
>TRBV19|16|NA|TRBJ2-5|TRBD2
CASSPTLAGGGETQYF
TGTGCCAGTAGTCCGACTCTTGCGGGAGGCGGAGAGACCCAGTACTTC
>TRBV10-2|20|NA|TRBJ1-2|TRBD1
CASLSDRGNSRGDPGYGYTF
TGCGCCAGCCTATCGGACAGGGGCAACTCTCGGGGCGACCCGGGCTATGGCTACACCTTC
>TRBV7-2|19|NA|TRBJ2-2|TRBD2
CASSLGAGTSGRGVGELFF
TGTGCCAGCAGCTTGGGGGCCGGGACTAGCGGGAGGGGCGTCGGGGAGCTGTTTTTT
>TRBV4-1|22|NA|TRBJ2-1|NA
CASSQERRGSTLRLVGYNEQFF
TGCGCCAGCAGCCAAGAAAGGAGAGGGAGTACGCTACGGCTAGTGGGTTACAATGAGCAGTTCTTC
>TRBV20-1|11|NA|TRBJ2-5|NA
CGGIFQETQYF
TGCGGAGGGATATTCCAAGAGACCCAGTACTTC
>TRBV5-5|13|NA|TRBJ1-2|NA
CASSFPEGYGYTF
TGTGCCAGCAGCTTCCCGGAGGGCTATGGCTACACCTTC
>TRBV7-3|15|NA|TRBJ2-7|TRBD2
CASSFRLAGVDEQYF
TGTGCCAGCAGCTTCCGACTAGCGGGAGTCGACGAGCAGTACTTC
>TRBV28|15|few|TRBJ1-5|NA
CASRNQGGPRQPQHF
TGTGCCAGCAGGAATCAGGGAGGGCCGAGGCAGCCCCAGCATTTT
>TRBV28|16|NA|TRBJ2-6|TRBD1
CASSRPGGSGANVLTF
TGTGCCAGCAGCCGCCCAGGGGGCTCTGGGGCCAACGTCCTGACTTTC
>TRBV5-1|15|NA|TRBJ2-1|NA
CASSLESSSYNEQFF
TGCGCCAGCAGCTTGGAGAGCAGCTCCTACAATGAGCAGTTCTTC
>TRBV7-6|15|NA|TRBJ2-7|NA
CASSLSGAGASEQYF
TGTGCCAGCAGCTTATCGGGCGCCGGGGCGAGCGAGCAGTACTTC
>TRBV6-1|14|NA|TRBJ1-4|NA
CASFWGGTDEKLFF
TGTGCCAGCTTTTGGGGGGGGACGGATGAAAAACTGTTTTTT
>TRBV19|16|NA|TRBJ2-6|NA
CASSDQGSGGANVLTF
TGTGCCAGTAGTGACCAGGGCTCGGGAGGGGCCAACGTCCTGACTTTC
>TRBV21-1|17|NA|TRBJ1-3|NA
CASSKVGPNYSGNTIYF
TGTGCCAGCAGCAAAGTCGGCCCGAATTACTCTGGAAACACCATATATTTT
>TRBV4-1|16|NA|TRBJ2-3|TRBD2
CASSPSAGGLEGTQYF
TGCGCCAGCAGCCCCTCAGCGGGGGGCCTGGAAGGTACGCAGTATTTT
>TRBV28|16|NA|TRBJ2-3|NA
CASSLFGQDNADTQYF
TGTGCCAGCAGTTTATTTGGTCAGGACAACGCAGATACGCAGTATTTT
>TRBV19|16|NA|TRBJ2-1|NA
CASSTWSGVRYNEQFF
TGTGCCAGTAGTACCTGGTCCGGAGTTCGCTACAATGAGCAGTTCTTC
>TRBV30|15|NA|TRBJ1-6|NA
CAWSSRSSYNSPLHF
TGTGCCTGGAGCTCAAGGAGCTCCTATAATTCACCCCTCCACTTT
>TRBV6-1|15|few|TRBJ2-7|TRBD2
CASSVGLAGSYEQYF
TGTGCCAGCAGTGTGGGACTAGCGGGCTCCTACGAGCAGTACTTC